The 18 T cell receptor beta chains presented below share a single source sample, sequenced in a study of blood T cell repertoires in COVID-19. Clones were sequenced by immunoSEQ multiplex PCR, and TCRdb holds only the in-frame ones, with some missing. The sample records under 300,000 clones, 75% to 95% being singletons. Sequenced material: PBMCs or T cells enriched from blood (not recorded which). All receptors come from a woman aged 18-29 years who had recovered from COVID-19.

The chain is built from TRBV7-9 and TRBJ2-3; no clear D. CDR1 and CDR2 (germline): SEHNR, FQNEAQ (reference sequence). V lost 1 base, J lost 0 bases, and 5 bases lay in between. The CDR3 is 14 residues long. The CDR3: CASSLVGSTDTQYF. The CDR3 bases are TGTGCCAGCAGCTTAGTCGGGAGCACAGATACGCAGTATTTT.

This clone was counted once. The V gene is TRBV28, the J gene TRBJ2-7; TRBD2 aligns across 13 bases. V lost 5 bases and J lost 5; bases outside the gene matches: 9. Germline values: CDR1 MDHEN, CDR2 SYDVKM. This CDR3 has 16 amino acids. The CDR3 DNA follows: TGTGCCAGCAGTCCATTACTAGCGGGAGGGCGAGACGAGCAGTACTTC. It yields the protein CASSPLLAGGRDEQYF.

V is TRBV2 and J is TRBJ1-1; possible D gene TRBD1, 5 bases. The V end lost 1 base, the J end lost 0 bases, and 9 bases lay between the germline ends. Germline V gene lookup returns CDR1 SNHLY and CDR2 FYNNEI. The CDR3 has 15 amino acids. The CDR3 nucleotides are TGTGCCAGCAGTGAAGAAGGACACTTGAACACTGAAGCTTTCTTT. Translating gives CASSEEGHLNTEAFF.

This clone was detected a few times. V gene TRBV27 combines with J gene TRBJ2-2; D ambiguous. CDR1 and CDR2 from the germline V gene are MNHEY and SMNVEV (reference sequence). Trimming removed 4 bases from V and 0 bases from J, with 3 bases in between. This CDR3 is 13 amino acids long. The CDR3 bases are TGTGCCAGCAGTTCCGCGAACACCGGGGAGCTGTTTTTT. Translation: CASSSANTGELFF.

V gene TRBV5-1 combines with J gene TRBJ2-5, with 7 bases that match TRBD1. Germline V CDR1 and CDR2: SGHRS, YFSETQ. CDR3 length: 14 amino acids. V lost 4 bases to trimming and J lost 2 bases; unmatched junction nucleotides: 5. The DNA for the CDR3 is TGCGCCAGCAGCCTGGGACAGATACAAGAGACCCAGTACTTC. It encodes CASSLGQIQETQYF. The whole variable domain, remainder taken from reference TRBV5-1 and TRBJ2-5, is KAGVTQTPRYLIKTRGQQVTLSCSPISGHRSVSWYQQTPGQGLQFLFEYFSETQRNKGNFPGRFSGRQFSNSRSEMNVSTLELGDSALYLCASSLGQIQETQYFGPGTRLLVL.

The chain recombines TRBV5-1 with TRBJ1-2; D gene ambiguous. V was shortened by 0 bases and J by 7 bases, with 13 bases between the two germline ends. The germline gives CDR1 SGHRS, CDR2 YFSETQ. This CDR3 has 14 residues. This chain's CDR3 is CASSLEGGYGGYTF. CDR3 nucleotides: TGCGCCAGCAGCTTGGAAGGAGGGTATGGTGGCTACACCTTC.

The chain has TRBV5-5 and TRBJ1-5, with D possibly matching TRBD1 (6 bases). Germline assignment: CDR1 SGHKS and CDR2 YYEKEE (reference sequence). V was cut by 4 bases and J by 2 bases, with 16 bases left in between. This CDR3 comprises 16 residues. For the CDR3, the DNA is TGTGCCAGCAGCCGTGGACAGTCTAGTGGCAATCAGCCCCAGCATTTT. Translating it yields CASSRGQSSGNQPQHF.

The J gene is TRBJ1-5, the V gene TRBV5-4, with 9 bases aligning to TRBD1. In germline, CDR1 is SGHNT, CDR2 YYREEE (reference sequence). The CDR3 runs 14 residues. The V and J ends lost 2 bases and 6 bases, in that order; junction bases with no gene match: 3. CDR3 in DNA: TGTGCCAGCAGCTTACAGGGGGCTTTTCAGCCCCAGCATTTT. This gives the protein CASSLQGAFQPQHF.

This chain connects TRBV19 to TRBJ2-7, with 8 positions matching TRBD2. The CDR3 runs 14 residues. Trimming removed 5 bases from V and 2 bases from J; junction bases left unmatched: 5. Germline V gene sequence: CDR1 LNHDA, CDR2 SQIVND (reference sequence). The CDR3 region is CASSYSGETYEQYF. CDR3 in DNA: TGTGCCAGTAGTTATAGCGGGGAAACCTACGAGCAGTACTTC.

V and J are TRBV6-1 and TRBJ1-2, with D possibly being TRBD1 (5 bases). CDR1 is MNHNS and CDR2 is SASEGT in the germline V gene. The length of the CDR3 is 14 residues. With 3 bases removed from V and 2 bases from J, the gap between germline ends came to 10 bases. The CDR3: CASSEGGSNYGYTF. The CDR3 bases are TGTGCCAGCAGTGAGGGGGGGTCAAACTATGGCTACACCTTC.

The rearrangement uses TRBV15 and TRBJ2-2; 8 positions match TRBD1. CDR1 LNHNV and CDR2 YYDKDF come from the germline V gene (reference sequence). V lost 7 bases, J lost 1 base, and 5 bases stayed unmatched. The CDR3 is 15 amino acids. The CDR3 loop reads CATTGGTGNTGELFF. CDR3 bases: TGTGCCACCACAGGGGGGACAGGGAACACCGGGGAGCTGTTTTTT.

The V gene is TRBV19, the J gene TRBJ1-2; 9 nucleotides align to TRBD1. The germline gives CDR1 LNHDA, CDR2 SQIVND (reference sequence). V trimming: 6 bases; J trimming: 6 bases; junction bases outside the gene matches: 5. CDR3 length: 13 residues. CDR3 sequence (DNA): TGTGCCAGTAGGCCACAGGGGGCGGATGGCTACACCTTC. Encoded protein: CASRPQGADGYTF. Full variable domain (outside the CDR3, taken from reference TRBV19 and TRBJ1-2): DGGITQSPKYLFRKEGQNVTLSCEQNLNHDAMYWYRQDPGQGLRLIYYSQIVNDFQKGDIAEGYSVSREKKESFPLTVTSAQKNPTAFYLCASRPQGADGYTFGSGTRLTVV.

The rearrangement links TRBV7-3 to TRBJ2-2; a possible D gene is TRBD2 (8 bases). The CDR3 has 18 amino acids. Germline V gene sequence: CDR1 SGHTA, CDR2 FQGTGA. Trimming removed 4 bases from V and 4 bases from J, with 22 bases in between. The CDR3, as DNA: TGTGCCAGCAGCTCCCAGGGGGGCAGCGGGGGAGGCACCGGGGAGCTGTTTTTT. Translation gives CASSSQGGSGGGTGELFF.

The J gene is TRBJ2-1, the V gene TRBV2, with 9 positions matching TRBD2. This CDR3 has 14 amino acids. Germline CDR1 reads SNHLY; CDR2 reads FYNNEI. The junction had 6 bases not matched to a gene; V was cut back by 7 bases and J by 5 bases. The DNA for the CDR3 is TGTGCCAGCAAACGGCGGGAGGGCCACAATGAGCAGTTCTTC. Translating it yields CASKRREGHNEQFF.

The CDR3 DNA follows: TGTGCCACCAGCTCGATCACTGGTAGCGGGAGCTTAGCCAAAAACATTCAGTACTTC. The encoded protein is CATSSITGSGSLAKNIQYF. V gene TRBV15 combines with J gene TRBJ2-4; 9 positions agree with TRBD2. This CDR3 is built from 19 residues. Looked up from germline, CDR1 is LNHNV and CDR2 is YYDKDF (reference sequence). With V trimmed by 5 bases and J by 0 bases, 14 bases remained unmatched.

This clone was counted once. V usage is TRBV5-4 and J usage is TRBJ2-1, with 9 nucleotides matching TRBD2. With 2 bases clipped from V and 4 bases from J, the junction kept 4 bases outside the gene matches. Germline V gene lookup returns CDR1 SGHNT and CDR2 YYREEE (reference sequence). The CDR3 loop spans 15 amino acids. CDR3 protein: CASSFFSGSYNEQFF. The DNA of the CDR3 is TGTGCCAGCAGCTTTTTTAGCGGGAGTTACAATGAGCAGTTCTTC.

The chain couples TRBV2 to TRBJ1-1; D remains unclear. The CDR3 sequence is 14 residues long. The ends were cut back, 1 base at V and 1 base at J, with 7 bases in the middle. Germline CDR1 is SNHLY and CDR2 is FYNNEI. The CDR3 nucleotides are TGTGCCAGCAGTGAAGGGGCAGGGAACACTGAAGCTTTCTTT. This encodes CASSEGAGNTEAFF.

This sequence joins TRBV27 and TRBJ2-7, with a weak D call TRBD1 (6 bases). The CDR3 runs 13 residues. In germline, CDR1 is MNHEY, CDR2 SMNVEV (reference sequence). V was cut by 3 bases and J by 5 bases, with 11 bases left in between. CDR3 sequence: CASSFAGANEQYF. CDR3 nucleotides: TGTGCCAGCAGTTTTGCAGGGGCTAACGAGCAGTACTTC.